The next 20 T cell receptor beta chains were all read from a single sample in a study of T cell changes during pregnancy in multiple sclerosis. Clones were read by immunoSEQ multiplex PCR, and TCRdb kept only the in-frame ones, dropping some. The repertoire holds roughly 110,000 clones, with around 90% as singletons. Material: peripheral blood, obtained in the third trimester of pregnancy. The receptors stem from a female donor in good health, enrolled as a control in a pregnancy study.

The chain employs TRBV4-2 and TRBJ2-5; tentatively, D is TRBD2 (5 bases). The CDR3 length is 14 residues. Germline loops: CDR1 LGHNA, CDR2 YNFKEQ. The germline V and J ends were trimmed by 1 base and 2 bases, with 8 bases remaining between them. The CDR3 nucleotides are TGTGCCAGCAGCCAAGTTCGGGGTCAAGAGACCCAGTACTTC. It yields the protein CASSQVRGQETQYF.

V usage is TRBV4-1 and J usage is TRBJ2-7, with 13 bases identical to TRBD2. Unmatched junction bases numbered 3, after V lost 0 bases and J lost 4 bases. The CDR3 contains 16 residues. The V gene's germline CDR1 is MGHRA and CDR2 YSYEKL. The CDR3 DNA follows: TGCGCCAGCAGCCAAGATGGGACTAGCGGGAATTACGAGCAGTACTTC. Residues: CASSQDGTSGNYEQYF.

This chain connects TRBV15 to TRBJ1-2, with D tentatively TRBD1 (6 bases). Germline V lookup: CDR1 LNHNV, CDR2 YYDKDF (reference sequence). V was clipped by 1 base and J by 3 bases, with 12 bases between them. The CDR3 spans 15 residues. DNA of the CDR3: TGTGCCACCAGCAGAGCCCCTAAGGGGGACTATGGCTACACCTTC. Translation: CATSRAPKGDYGYTF.

The CDR3: CASSLGGRTF. CDR3 in DNA: TGTGCCAGCAGCTTGGGCGGCCGCACCTTC. The rearrangement joins TRBV5-6 to TRBJ1-2; D is unresolved. The CDR3 is 10 amino acids. Germline V gives CDR1 SGHDT, CDR2 YYEEEE. Trimming left V 0 bases short and J 13 bases short, with 7 bases between.

This chain joins TRBV4-2 and TRBJ2-5; D possibly corresponds to TRBD1 (6 bases). The CDR3 runs 15 residues. With 2 bases removed from V and 1 base from J, the gap between germline ends came to 11 bases. The germline V gene encodes CDR1 LGHNA and CDR2 YNFKEQ. The CDR3 DNA sequence: TGTGCCAGCAGCCAAAGCGCAGGGGCCCAAGAGACCCAGTACTTC. It specifies CASSQSAGAQETQYF.

J is TRBJ1-2 and V is TRBV13, with 9 bases that match TRBD1. CDR3 length: 17 amino acids. J gave up 7 bases and V 2 bases, and 14 bases lay outside the gene matches. Germline V gene lookup returns CDR1 PRHDT and CDR2 FYEKMQ (reference sequence). The CDR3 protein is CASSLHPSGTGWSGYTF. CDR3 coding DNA: TGTGCCAGCAGCTTACATCCATCCGGGACAGGGTGGTCTGGCTACACCTTC. The variable domain in full, completed from reference TRBV13 and TRBJ1-2, reads AAGVIQSPRHLIKEKRETATLKCYPIPRHDTVYWYQQGPGQDPQFLISFYEKMQSDKGSIPDRFSAQQFSDYHSELNMSSLELGDSALYFCASSLHPSGTGWSGYTFGSGTRLTVV.

CDR3 nucleotides: TGTGCCAGCAGCGCCCTGGCGAACACTGAAGCTTTCTTT. The encoded protein is CASSALANTEAFF. The rearrangement links TRBV9 to TRBJ1-1; D remains unclear. Trimming removed 3 bases at V and 1 base at J, with 7 bases between. The CDR3 is made up of 13 amino acids. Germline CDR1 reads SGDLS; CDR2 reads YYNGEE.

This clone was picked up one time. This rearrangement joins TRBV9 to TRBJ1-2; TRBD1 is a possible D gene (6 bases). CDR1 and CDR2 from the germline V gene are SGDLS and YYNGEE. Trimming removed 0 bases at V and 6 bases at J, with 12 bases between. The CDR3 has 14 amino acids. The CDR3 region has the DNA TGTGCCAGCAGCGTAGTAAACAGGGAAGATGGCTACACCTTC. This codes for CASSVVNREDGYTF.

The rearrangement links TRBV5-1 to TRBJ2-1; 13 nucleotides match TRBD2. Germline V CDR1 and CDR2: SGHRS, YFSETQ. With 4 bases clipped from V and 8 bases from J, the junction kept 9 bases outside the gene matches. The CDR3 contains 16 residues. The CDR3 nucleotides read TGCGCCAGCAGCGTTATGGGACTAGCGGGGTCGGATGAGCAGTTCTTC. This gives the protein CASSVMGLAGSDEQFF.

The V call is TRBV30, the J call TRBJ2-7, with a possible D match to TRBD1 (6 bases). Between the trimmed V and J ends, which lost 7 bases and 5 bases, there was a span of 15 bases. This CDR3 has 12 residues. Germline CDR1 is GTSNPN and CDR2 is SVGIG (reference sequence). This CDR3 reads CAYTGIADEQYF. In DNA form, the CDR3 reads TGTGCCTACACAGGGATCGCGGACGAGCAGTACTTC.

V usage is TRBV4-3 and J usage is TRBJ2-3; D gene ambiguous. Germline-derived CDR1 and CDR2 are LGHNA and YSLEER. V lost 4 bases and J lost 2, with 10 bases in between. The CDR3 runs 14 residues. The CDR3 coding sequence is TGCGCCAGCAGCCCACAGTTTGTCACAGATACGCAGTATTTT. It is translated as CASSPQFVTDTQYF.

The J gene is TRBJ1-2, the V gene TRBV27; 7 bases fit TRBD1. The CDR3 loop spans 14 amino acids. Losses at the gene ends were 5 bases for V and 0 bases for J; bases not matched to a gene: 3. The germline CDR1 and CDR2 sequences are MNHEY and SMNVEV (reference sequence). The CDR3 loop reads CASSLDRANYGYTF. CDR3 in DNA: TGTGCCAGCAGTCTCGACAGGGCTAACTATGGCTACACCTTC.

The chain carries TRBV13 and TRBJ2-7; TRBD2 matches at 7 bases. Losses at the gene ends were 5 bases for V and 0 bases for J; bases not matched to a gene: 10. This CDR3 has 16 amino acids. Looked up from germline, CDR1 is PRHDT and CDR2 is FYEKMQ (reference sequence). CDR3 residues: CASSLPDGGTSYEQYF. The CDR3 DNA reads TGTGCCAGCAGCCTGCCGGACGGGGGGACCTCCTACGAGCAGTACTTC.

V usage is TRBV6-5 and J usage is TRBJ2-7; D ambiguous. Germline CDR1 reads MNHEY; CDR2 reads SVGAGI. This CDR3 is 13 amino acids long. V lost 0 bases to trimming and J lost 6 bases, with 9 bases between them. As DNA, the CDR3 is TGTGCCAGCAGTTACTCCCCGGAGTCCGAGCAGTACTTC. Encoded protein: CASSYSPESEQYF.

This chain uses TRBV7-8 with TRBJ1-4, with TRBD1 identical over 9 bases. This CDR3 region has 17 residues. Germline CDR1 and CDR2: SGHVS and FQNEAQ. Losses at the gene ends were 1 base for V and 7 bases for J; bases not matched to a gene: 10. For the CDR3, the DNA is TGTGCCAGCAGCTTAGAGTGGACAGGGGATCTCGGTGAAAAACTGTTTTTT. As protein: CASSLEWTGDLGEKLFF.

CDR3 DNA: TGTGCCAGCAGCGTTGGCCGCCACCCGTACGAGCAGTACTTC. It translates to CASSVGRHPYEQYF. The V and J genes are TRBV9 and TRBJ2-7; D is unclear. CDR1 and CDR2 from the germline V gene are SGDLS and YYNGEE. The CDR3 is made up of 14 amino acids. Trimming removed 2 bases at V and 4 bases at J, with 13 bases between.

This sequence joins TRBV4-3 and TRBJ2-5; no clear D gene. Germline V lookup: CDR1 LGHNA, CDR2 YSLEER. Trimming shortened V by 1 base and J by 1 base, and 4 bases separated the two germline ends. CDR3 length equals 13 residues. The CDR3 DNA reads TGCGCCAGCAGCCAAGCCTCCCAAGAGACCCAGTACTTC. This translates into CASSQASQETQYF.

The rearrangement joins TRBV4-2 to TRBJ2-7, with 7 bases matching TRBD2. The CDR3 runs to 13 residues. The junction had 4 bases not matched to a gene; V was cut back by 4 bases and J by 4 bases. Germline CDR1 reads LGHNA; CDR2 reads YNFKEQ. The CDR3 nucleotides are TGTGCCAGCAGCCGCGGGGGTGCGTACGAGCAGTACTTC. Protein product: CASSRGGAYEQYF.

The chain is built from TRBV7-3 and TRBJ1-2; 8 nucleotides agree with TRBD1. After removal of 5 bases from V and 3 bases from J, the junction contained 8 bases not matched to a gene. Germline V lookup: CDR1 SGHTA, CDR2 FQGTGA. This CDR3 region has 15 residues. The CDR3 reads CASSPRDRTDYGYTF. DNA of the CDR3: TGTGCCAGCAGCCCCCGGGACAGGACTGACTATGGCTACACCTTC. Full variable domain (outside the CDR3, taken from reference TRBV7-3 and TRBJ1-2): GAGVSQTPSNKVTEKGKYVELRCDPISGHTALYWYRQSLGQGPEFLIYFQGTGAADDSGLPNDRFFAVRPEGSVSTLKIQRTERGDSAVYLCASSPRDRTDYGYTFGSGTRLTVV.

The chain is built from TRBV7-9 and TRBJ1-1; D gene unclear. V lost 7 bases and J lost 6, with 12 bases in between. In germline, CDR1 is SEHNR, CDR2 FQNEAQ (reference sequence). This CDR3 contains 12 residues. In DNA, the CDR3 is TGTGCCAGCACCCAAATCCGAGCTGAAGCTTTCTTT. It codes for CASTQIRAEAFF. Filled out from reference TRBV7-9 and TRBJ1-1, the complete variable domain reads DTGVSQNPRHKITKRGQNVTFRCDPISEHNRLYWYRQTLGQGPEFLTYFQNEAQLEKSRLLSDRFSAERPKGSFSTLEIQRTEQGDSAMYLCASTQIRAEAFFGQGTRLTVV.